The T cell receptor (beta chain) under discussion was sequenced for a study of technical replicates of blood from several donors. Clones were sequenced by immunoSEQ multiplex PCR, and TCRdb holds only the in-frame ones, with some missing. The table records tens of thousands of clones, approximately 97% of them present only once. This CDR3 region has 12 residues. V lost 7 bases, J lost 5 bases, and 9 bases lay in between. Germline V gives CDR1 SNHLY, CDR2 FYNNEI. The source material was T cells isolated from PBMCs. This sequence joins TRBV2 and TRBJ1-5; tentatively, D is TRBD1 (6 bases). The receptor was isolated from a human donor in good health. CDR3 sequence (DNA): TGTGCCAGCAAGCACAGGGATCAGCCCCAGCATTTT. It yields the protein CASKHRDQPQHF.